The 8 T cell receptor beta chains in this list originate from one sample, sequenced in a study of Ad26.COV2.S vaccination and SARS-CoV-2 variants. Data came from immunoSEQ multiplex PCR; TCRdb stores just in-frame clones and leaves some out. The sample carries more than 300,000 clones, around four fifths recorded once. Documented treatment: over 15 received Ad26.COV2.S at low or high dose, single or two shots; about 5 received placebo; per-sample allocation not given. The samples were gathered on day 63 after the first injection of vaccine or placebo. The sample here was peripheral blood, taken in a trial of Ad26.COV2.S vaccine versus placebo. These receptors all come from a person between 18 and 65 years old who received the Ad26.COV2.S COVID-19 vaccine or a placebo.

This chain connects TRBV14 to TRBJ2-3; 8 bases line up with TRBD1. The germline CDR1 and CDR2 sequences are SGHDN and FVKESK. The CDR3 runs 17 residues. V shed 2 bases, J shed 2 bases, and the junction held 9 bases outside the gene matches. In DNA form, the CDR3 reads TGTGCCAGCAGCCAATTTAAGGGGACAGGCTCCACAGATACGCAGTATTTT. Protein: CASSQFKGTGSTDTQYF.

The rearrangement links TRBV27 to TRBJ2-7, with TRBD2 as a possible D gene (5 bases). The CDR3 has 13 residues. The germline V and J ends were trimmed by 3 bases and 4 bases, with 10 bases remaining between them. Germline CDR1 is MNHEY and CDR2 is SMNVEV (reference sequence). This CDR3 is CASSFGMLYEQYF. The CDR3 DNA reads TGTGCCAGCAGTTTCGGGATGTTATACGAGCAGTACTTC.

The chain uses TRBV11-2 and TRBJ2-7; D might be TRBD1 (5 bases). Germline V CDR1 and CDR2: SGHAT, FQNNGV. The CDR3 runs to 16 residues. Trimming removed 1 base from V and 2 bases from J, with 15 bases in between. The CDR3 region is CASSLVHGREAYEQYF. The DNA of the CDR3 is TGTGCCAGCAGCTTAGTTCACGGCAGGGAAGCCTACGAGCAGTACTTC.

V usage is TRBV2 and J usage is TRBJ2-7; 7 positions match TRBD2. This CDR3 contains 17 residues. Germline V lookup: CDR1 SNHLY, CDR2 FYNNEI. V lost 8 bases to trimming and J lost 2 bases; unmatched junction nucleotides: 18. CDR3: CASFRREGGGRAYEQYF. CDR3 DNA: TGTGCCAGCTTTCGGAGGGAGGGAGGCGGCAGGGCCTACGAGCAGTACTTC.

The CDR3 spells CASSGDGINTEAFF. In DNA form, the CDR3 reads TGCGCCAGCAGCGGGGACGGGATCAACACTGAAGCTTTCTTT. This rearrangement joins TRBV5-1 to TRBJ1-1; D might be TRBD1 (5 bases). The CDR3 spans 14 residues. CDR1 and CDR2 (germline): SGHRS, YFSETQ. V was cut by 4 bases and J by 2 bases, with 12 bases left in between.

The chain has TRBV6-1 and TRBJ1-1; D is possibly TRBD1 (5 bases). Germline V CDR1 and CDR2: MNHNS, SASEGT. Between the trimmed V and J ends, which lost 3 bases and 0 bases, there was a span of 8 bases. The CDR3 runs 14 residues. The CDR3: CASSEGRMNTEAFF. The CDR3 region has the DNA TGTGCCAGCAGTGAGGGACGGATGAACACTGAAGCTTTCTTT.

This clone was found once. The V gene is TRBV28, the J gene TRBJ2-7; D uncertain. Germline V gene sequence: CDR1 MDHEN, CDR2 SYDVKM. This CDR3 comprises 12 residues. Trimming cost V 2 bases and J 5 bases, with 7 bases left between them. The DNA for the CDR3 is TGTGCCAGCAGTTTAGTATGGAACGAGCAGTACTTC. Its translation is CASSLVWNEQYF.

The chain couples TRBV2 to TRBJ1-2, with 9 nucleotides matching TRBD1. Looked up from germline, CDR1 is SNHLY and CDR2 is FYNNEI. J gave up 5 bases and V 5 bases, and 6 bases lay outside the gene matches. The CDR3 has 14 amino acids. The DNA for the CDR3 is TGTGCCAGCAGTTTATTACAGGGGGCGTATGGCTACACCTTC. It is translated as CASSLLQGAYGYTF.